The T cell receptor beta chain described here comes from a study of blood T cell repertoires in COVID-19. Across the study: There were acute and convalescent COVID-19 samples, and they came from the United States, Italy and Spain. Nucleic acid was either cDNA or gDNA, and it came from T cells, B-cell-depleted T cells, or PBMCs.

Per the original methods: Reference gene primers were amplified, and this amplification served to estimate nucleated cell counts. Here immunoSEQ multiplex PCR was the method, and the copy in TCRdb shows in-frame clones only, minus some. V and J calls and clone size are copied from that table; D and trimming were computed from the DNA. In the table there are more than 300,000 clones, roughly 82% of which are singletons. This clone was seen once. The CDR3 extends over 15 amino acids. V dropped 3 bases and J dropped 7 bases, with 16 bases sitting between them. CDR1 LNHDA and CDR2 SQIVND come from the germline V gene (reference sequence).

The sequence derives from a woman between 50 and 59 years old with acute or convalescent COVID-19. The sample comprised peripheral blood. V gene TRBV19 combines with J gene TRBJ2-4; D might be TRBD1 (6 bases). For the CDR3, the DNA is TGTGCCAGTAGTATTGGGGGCCCCCCTCAGAACATTCAGTACTTC. It encodes CASSIGGPPQNIQYF.